The 22 T cell receptor beta chains in this list originate from one sample, sequenced in a study of response to subunit inactivated influenza vaccine. TCRdb re-called the RT-PCR reads through MiXCR, storing one row per CDR3 protein. Among 650,000 to 800,000 distinct CDR3 sequences listed, roughly 13% were seen once. The source was PBMCs from blood, collected around 15 days before vaccination. These receptors were taken from a man between 45 and 60 years old who received an inactivated influenza vaccine.

This clonotype was found a few times. This chain links TRBV5-6 with TRBJ2-5, with 10 bases identical to TRBD2. This CDR3 region has 16 residues. Germline-derived CDR1 and CDR2 are SGHDT and YYEEEE. With V trimmed by 2 bases and J by 2 bases, 6 bases remained unmatched. The CDR3 region has the DNA TGTGCCAGCAGCTTTGGTCTAGCGGGGGTACAAGAGACCCAGTACTTC. This sequence encodes CASSFGLAGVQETQYF.

This clonotype was detected a few times. CDR3 bases: TGCAGTGCTAGAGATAACAGGGGGTACACAGATACGCAGTATTTT. Translation gives CSARDNRGYTDTQYF. This chain uses TRBV20-1 with TRBJ2-3; 8 bases align to TRBD1. This CDR3 is 15 amino acids long. Germline V gives CDR1 DFQATT, CDR2 SNEGSKA (reference sequence). The trim removed 0 bases at V and 2 bases at J, leaving 4 bases unmatched.

The rearrangement links TRBV4-1 to TRBJ2-1, with 10 bases identical to TRBD2. Germline-derived CDR1 and CDR2 are MGHRA and YSYEKL. Trimming cost V 4 bases and J 8 bases; bases outside gene matches: 5. This CDR3 contains 14 residues. CDR3 sequence (DNA): TGCGCCAGCAGCCGAGCGGGGGGGCCTGATGAGCAGTTCTTC. Residues: CASSRAGGPDEQFF.

The J gene is TRBJ2-6, the V gene TRBV5-4; D is uncertain. The germline gives CDR1 SGHNT, CDR2 YYREEE (reference sequence). Trimming cost V 4 bases and J 2 bases, with 7 bases left between them. There are 14 residues in the CDR3. The CDR3 nucleotides are TGTGCCAGCAGCCTCGCCCCTGGGGCCAACGTCCTGACTTTC. Protein sequence: CASSLAPGANVLTF.

J is TRBJ1-4 and V is TRBV4-2; TRBD1 might be the D (5 bases). V was clipped by 3 bases and J by 2 bases, with 22 bases between them. Germline loops: CDR1 LGHNA, CDR2 YNFKEQ. The CDR3 is made up of 19 amino acids. The CDR3 DNA follows: TGTGCCAGCAGCCACATCGGAGAGGGGCGATCGATTACTAATGAAAAACTGTTTTTT. Encoded protein: CASSHIGEGRSITNEKLFF.

The chain couples TRBV6-1 to TRBJ2-3; TRBD2 matches at 7 bases. The ends lost 5 bases at V and 3 bases at J; junction bases unmatched: 8. The CDR3 consists of 15 residues. Germline V gives CDR1 MNHNS, CDR2 SASEGT. Here the CDR3 reads CASSPWAGVTDTQYF. DNA for the CDR3: TGTGCCAGCAGTCCCTGGGCGGGAGTTACAGATACGCAGTATTTT.

This rearrangement joins TRBV20-1 to TRBJ2-1; TRBD2 agrees at 11 bases. This CDR3 is built from 14 residues. V was pared by 5 bases and J by 6 bases, with 6 bases of the junction left unmatched. Germline V gene sequence: CDR1 DFQATT, CDR2 SNEGSKA (reference sequence). The CDR3: CSAFTSGSPNEQFF. CDR3 nucleotides: TGCAGTGCTTTCACTAGCGGGAGCCCCAATGAGCAGTTCTTC.

This chain uses TRBV20-1 with TRBJ1-1; D not certain. Trimming took off 0 bases at V and 0 bases at J, with 11 bases between the two ends. In germline, CDR1 is DFQATT, CDR2 SNEGSKA (reference sequence). The CDR3 extends over 15 amino acids. The CDR3: CSARDPNGMNTEAFF. CDR3 bases: TGCAGTGCTAGAGACCCCAACGGTATGAACACTGAAGCTTTCTTT.

This clonotype was seen ten or more times. The chain couples TRBV29-1 to TRBJ2-7; D may be TRBD2 (5 bases). Germline V lookup: CDR1 SQVTM, CDR2 ANQGSEA. Trimming removed 8 bases at V and 6 bases at J, with 14 bases between. The CDR3 contains 11 residues. This CDR3 is CSSRVFGEQYF. CDR3 DNA sequence: TGCAGCTCGAGGGTTTTTGGCGAGCAGTACTTC.

V usage is TRBV15 and J usage is TRBJ2-1, with 14 positions matching TRBD2. V trimming: 9 bases; J trimming: 8 bases; junction bases outside the gene matches: 15. The CDR3 is 17 amino acids. Per the germline V gene, CDR1 is LNHNV and CDR2 is YYDKDF (reference sequence). CDR3 protein: CATTLHGTSGSIYEQFF. Here the CDR3 DNA reads TGTGCCACTACTCTTCATGGGACTAGCGGGAGTATATATGAGCAGTTCTTC.

The table lists this clonotype with a few counts. One end of the junction fails to match germline, which may point to a read error. The rearrangement links TRBV12-3 or TRBV12-4 to TRBJ2-7; D gene ambiguous. The CDR3 sequence is 14 residues long. CDR3 coding DNA: TGTGCCAGCAGCTTAGAACGAGTCGGCTACGAGCAGTACTTC. Its protein is CASSLERVGYEQYF.

This clonotype was counted ten times or more. J is TRBJ1-1 and V is TRBV7-2; D is possibly TRBD1 (6 bases). Germline CDR1 and CDR2: SGHTA and FQGNSA. The CDR3 spans 13 residues. Trimming stripped 1 base from V and 7 bases from J, with 10 bases between. The CDR3 loop is CASSLVKGVEAFF. The CDR3 DNA sequence: TGTGCCAGCAGCTTAGTGAAGGGGGTTGAAGCTTTCTTT.

The chain combines TRBV6-5 with TRBJ2-7; 8 positions agree with TRBD1. CDR1 and CDR2 from the germline V gene are MNHEY and SVGAGI. The CDR3 is 15 residues long. The trim removed 2 bases at V and 3 bases at J, leaving 6 bases unmatched. This CDR3 reads CASSYGTGPFYEQYF. CDR3 nucleotides: TGTGCCAGCAGTTACGGGACAGGTCCCTTCTACGAGCAGTACTTC.

The chain couples TRBV7-9 to TRBJ2-2, with no clear D. The CDR3 totals 15 residues. V lost 5 bases and J 0 bases, leaving 10 bases between the germline ends. CDR1 and CDR2 (germline): SEHNR, FQNEAQ (reference sequence). CDR3 protein: CASSPYLANTGELFF. DNA for the CDR3: TGTGCCAGCAGCCCCTACTTAGCGAACACCGGGGAGCTGTTTTTT.

This clonotype was observed at least ten times. The rearrangement joins TRBV12-3 or TRBV12-4 to TRBJ1-6, with no clear D. The CDR3 has 13 amino acids. V lost 5 bases to trimming and J lost 7 bases, with 9 bases between them. CDR3 in DNA: TGTGCCAGCAGTGTCGCGTTAAATTCACCCCTCCACTTT. Its protein product is CASSVALNSPLHF.

This chain uses TRBV5-8 with TRBJ2-1, with D tentatively TRBD2 (5 bases). Germline V CDR1 and CDR2: SGHTS, YDEGEE. The CDR3 covers 15 residues. V was shortened by 0 bases and J by 7 bases, with 14 bases between the two germline ends. The CDR3 loop is CASSLVVALGNEQFF. The CDR3 DNA sequence: TGTGCCAGCAGCTTGGTGGTAGCGTTAGGGAATGAGCAGTTCTTC. Complete variable domain (other parts from reference TRBV5-8 and TRBJ2-1): EAGVTQSPTHLIKTRGQQATLRCSPISGHTSVYWYQQALGLGLQFLLWYDEGEERNRGNFPPRFSGRQFPNYSSELNVNALELEDSALYLCASSLVVALGNEQFFGPGTRLTVL.

This chain connects TRBV6-2 or TRBV6-3 to TRBJ1-5; unclear D gene. The length of the CDR3 is 14 residues. Trimming stripped 2 bases from V and 5 bases from J, with 10 bases between. Germline V lookup: CDR1 MNHEY, CDR2 SVGEGT. The CDR3 bases are TGTGCCAGCAGTTACCCGGGCTATGATCAGCCCCAGCATTTT. This translates into CASSYPGYDQPQHF.

This clonotype was found a few times. This chain uses TRBV19 with TRBJ2-2, with D perhaps assigned TRBD1 or TRBD2 (5 bases each). Germline CDR1 and CDR2: LNHDA and SQIVND (reference sequence). V was cut by 6 bases and J by 4 bases, with 18 bases left in between. There are 16 residues in the CDR3. The CDR3 nucleotides read TGTGCCAGTAGCCCCTTGCGGTCGGGGACCACCGGGGAGCTGTTTTTT. Translating it yields CASSPLRSGTTGELFF.

This clonotype was seen at least ten times. This rearrangement joins TRBV5-6 to TRBJ2-1; D gene unclear. This CDR3 is 12 amino acids long. CDR1 is SGHDT and CDR2 is YYEEEE in the germline V gene. V was cut by 2 bases and J by 9 bases, with 9 bases left in between. DNA of the CDR3: TGTGCCAGCAGCTTCTCGTACGGTGAGCAGTTCTTC. Its translation: CASSFSYGEQFF.

This sequence joins TRBV12-3 or TRBV12-4 and TRBJ2-3; no clear D. V gave up 7 bases and J gave up 8 bases, with 19 bases separating them. The CDR3 has 14 residues. Written as DNA, the CDR3 is TGTGCCAGCATAGTAAGCTCCTCGTCAGCTACGCAGTATTTT. Translation: CASIVSSSSATQYF.

The chain joins TRBV3-1 to TRBJ2-1; 12 bases agree with TRBD2. Germline CDR1 and CDR2: LGHDT and YNNKEL (reference sequence). The CDR3 is 19 residues long. Unmatched junction bases numbered 17, after V lost 11 bases and J lost 0 bases. CDR3: CACSQSKPSGRGSYNEQFF. The CDR3 region has the DNA TGTGCCTGCTCCCAATCAAAGCCTAGCGGGAGGGGCTCCTACAATGAGCAGTTCTTC.

This clonotype has more than one count but fewer than ten. The J gene is TRBJ2-3, the V gene TRBV7-9, with 7 nucleotides matching TRBD1. This CDR3 spans 13 amino acids. The ends lost 5 bases at V and 8 bases at J; junction bases unmatched: 7. The germline V gene encodes CDR1 SEHNR and CDR2 FQNEAQ (reference sequence). CDR3 in DNA: TGTGCCAGCAGCCTCAGGACAGGCGGTACGCAGTATTTT. Protein: CASSLRTGGTQYF.